These 21 T cell receptor beta chains were all obtained from the same sample, sequenced in a study of human T cells and chemical hapten exposure. The sample's time point: pre-sensitization, week 0. Treatment specified: therapeutic diphenylcyclopropenone sensitization with weekly scalp DPC. MiXCR, applied by TCRdb to the RACE reads, yields one record per CDR3 protein. This repertoire shows about 98,000 distinct CDR3 sequences, 9.5% to 14% found once; its top ten account for 2.5% to 4%. The sequencing used whole blood, collected in connection with sensitization to the hapten diphenylcyclopropenone (DPC). All receptors derive from a woman between 55 and 75 years old with alopecia areata. Some clones in this sample may be carry-over from other donors' samples.

This clonotype was detected a few times. The chain uses TRBV16 and TRBJ1-3, with D unresolved. The CDR3 has 15 residues. V gave up 2 bases and J gave up 4 bases, with 12 bases separating them. In germline, CDR1 is KGHSY, CDR2 FQNENV. Here the CDR3 reads CASSQVDPGGNTIYF. CDR3 sequence (DNA): TGTGCCAGCAGCCAAGTGGACCCGGGAGGAAACACCATATATTTT.

There are many counts of this clonotype. This sequence joins TRBV6-2 or TRBV6-3 and TRBJ2-4, with TRBD1 as a possible D gene (5 bases). With 4 bases removed from V and 0 bases from J, the gap between germline ends came to 10 bases. CDR1 and CDR2 (germline): MNHEY, SVGEGT. The CDR3 runs 15 residues. In nucleotides, the CDR3 is TGTGCCAGCAGTTTCAGGGCACTAGCCAAAAACATTCAGTACTTC. Protein sequence: CASSFRALAKNIQYF.

In this sample, this clonotype turned up many times. The chain employs TRBV11-1 and TRBJ2-7; D is undetermined. The ends were cut back, 5 bases at V and 3 bases at J, with 11 bases in the middle. Looked up from germline, CDR1 is SGHAT and CDR2 is FQDESV (reference sequence). This CDR3 is 13 amino acids long. CDR3 region: CASSLLHNYEQYF. In DNA, the CDR3 is TGTGCCAGCAGCCTCCTGCACAACTACGAGCAGTACTTC.

This rearrangement joins TRBV9 to TRBJ1-2, with 7 bases identical to TRBD1. The J segment lost 5 bases and the V segment lost 0 bases, leaving 1 base of the junction unmatched. Germline assignment: CDR1 SGDLS and CDR2 YYNGEE. The CDR3 covers 13 residues. The CDR3 DNA follows: TGTGCCAGCAGCGTAGAGGGACAGTATGGCTACACCTTC. Encoded protein: CASSVEGQYGYTF. Full variable domain (rest looked up from reference TRBV9 and TRBJ1-2): DSGVTQTPKHLITATGQRVTLRCSPRSGDLSVYWYQQSLDQGLQFLIQYYNGEERAKGNILERFSAQQFPDLHSELNLSSLELGDSALYFCASSVEGQYGYTFGSGTRLTVV.

This clonotype appeared many times. This sequence joins TRBV24-1 and TRBJ1-5; weak D call: TRBD1 (5 bases). The germline V and J ends were trimmed by 3 bases and 5 bases, with 10 bases remaining between them. Germline lookup yields CDR1 KGHDR and CDR2 SFDVKD. The CDR3 contains 14 residues. CDR3 sequence: CATSDAGNHQPQHF. The CDR3 bases are TGTGCCACCAGTGATGCAGGGAACCATCAGCCCCAGCATTTT.

This rearrangement joins TRBV12-3 or TRBV12-4 to TRBJ2-7; 8 nucleotides align to TRBD2. Trimming cost V 6 bases and J 3 bases; bases outside gene matches: 7. The CDR3 runs to 14 residues. The CDR3 spells CASSLSGGSYEQYF. CDR3 DNA sequence: TGTGCCAGCAGCCTAAGCGGGGGAAGCTACGAGCAGTACTTC.

This clonotype has a count of ten or more. This rearrangement joins TRBV5-1 to TRBJ2-7, with 8 bases lining up with TRBD2. Trimming took 4 bases from V and 4 from J; bases not matched to a gene: 4. The CDR3 runs 13 residues. Per germline, CDR1 SGHRS and CDR2 YFSETQ. CDR3 sequence (DNA): TGCGCCAGCAGCCTGGGACTAGGGTACGAGCAGTACTTC. It codes for CASSLGLGYEQYF.

The chain carries TRBV5-1 and TRBJ2-3, with 9 bases identical to TRBD2. V lost 7 bases, J lost 0 bases, and 3 bases stayed unmatched. The CDR3 extends over 14 amino acids. CDR1 is SGHRS and CDR2 is YFSETQ in the germline V gene. The CDR3 protein is CASSTSGSTDTQYF. Here the CDR3 DNA reads TGCGCCAGCTCGACTAGCGGAAGCACAGATACGCAGTATTTT.

This clonotype came up many times. The gene calls are TRBV6-5 and TRBJ1-2, with D possibly being TRBD1 (6 bases). CDR3 length: 14 amino acids. Between the trimmed V and J ends, which lost 2 bases and 8 bases, there was a span of 15 bases. CDR1 and CDR2 (germline): MNHEY, SVGAGI. The CDR3 sequence: CASSYRLTGYGYTF. CDR3 DNA: TGTGCCAGCAGTTACCGATTAACAGGGTACGGCTACACCTTC.

This clonotype came up many times. The CDR3 sequence is CASSITGQEVYGYTF. CDR3 nucleotides: TGTGCCAGCAGCATAACGGGACAGGAGGTCTATGGCTACACCTTC. The chain is built from TRBV6-2 or TRBV6-3 and TRBJ1-2; 8 bases match TRBD1. With 6 bases clipped from V and 4 bases from J, the junction kept 10 bases outside the gene matches. The CDR3 is made up of 15 amino acids. Germline-derived CDR1 and CDR2 are MNHEY and SVGEGT.

This clonotype has more than one count but fewer than ten. The chain carries TRBV3-1 and TRBJ1-5; no reliable D call. Trimming pared 1 base from V and 0 bases from J, leaving 4 bases between. CDR1 LGHDT and CDR2 YNNKEL come from the germline V gene (reference sequence). The CDR3 extends over 14 amino acids. This chain's CDR3 is CASSQGDSNQPQHF. CDR3 DNA: TGTGCCAGCAGCCAAGGGGATAGCAATCAGCCCCAGCATTTT.

This clonotype was counted ten times or more. This chain connects TRBV20-1 to TRBJ2-5; D is perhaps TRBD2 (6 bases). The CDR3 loop spans 14 amino acids. CDR1 and CDR2 from the germline V gene are DFQATT and SNEGSKA (reference sequence). Deletions cut 0 bases from V and 4 bases from J, with 12 bases between. The CDR3 coding sequence is TGCAGTGCTAGAGATAGTCGGGGAGGAGAGACCCAGTACTTC. This codes for CSARDSRGGETQYF.

In this sample, this clonotype turned up many times. CDR3 region: CASSLWGTLGTGELFF. The CDR3 DNA reads TGTGCCAGCAGCTTATGGGGGACCTTGGGCACCGGGGAGCTGTTTTTT. The chain is built from TRBV11-2 and TRBJ2-2; perhaps D is TRBD1 or TRBD2 (5 bases each). Trimming removed 2 bases at V and 4 bases at J, with 14 bases between. Looked up from germline, CDR1 is SGHAT and CDR2 is FQNNGV. This CDR3 is 16 amino acids long.

This clonotype was seen repeatedly, ten times or more. An end of the junction differs from the germline gene, which may be a read error. The genes are TRBV7-7 and TRBJ2-5; 16 nucleotides match TRBD2. The germline V gene encodes CDR1 SSHAT and CDR2 FNYEAQ (reference sequence). The CDR3 runs to 16 residues. CDR3 protein: CASSPGLAGGQETQYF. The CDR3 DNA follows: TGTGCTAGCAGCCCGGGACTAGCGGGGGGGCAAGAGACCCAGTACTTC.

This chain links TRBV2 with TRBJ2-7, with D perhaps TRBD1 (5 bases). Germline V gives CDR1 SNHLY, CDR2 FYNNEI. The V and J ends lost 3 bases and 2 bases respectively, with 11 bases between them. This CDR3 is built from 14 residues. CDR3 bases: TGTGCCAGCAGTGACAAACAGGTCCCCTACGAGCAGTACTTC. Amino acid sequence: CASSDKQVPYEQYF.

In this sample, this clonotype turned up a few times. V usage is TRBV6-1 and J usage is TRBJ2-1; D gene uncertain. The CDR3 extends over 14 amino acids. Trimming removed 8 bases from V and 7 bases from J, with 18 bases in between. Germline CDR1 is MNHNS and CDR2 is SASEGT. CDR3 in amino acids: CASGKLPLGNEQFF. The CDR3 DNA is TGTGCCAGCGGGAAACTACCACTTGGAAATGAGCAGTTCTTC.

This clonotype was observed at least ten times. The chain joins TRBV11-2 to TRBJ2-1; D tentatively reads TRBD1 or TRBD2 (5 bases each). The germline V and J ends were trimmed by 5 bases and 10 bases, with 15 bases remaining between them. Looked up from germline, CDR1 is SGHAT and CDR2 is FQNNGV. This CDR3 region has 13 residues. CDR3: CASSGEGRKEQFF. DNA of the CDR3: TGTGCCAGCAGCGGAGAGGGACGGAAGGAGCAGTTCTTC. The full variable domain, completed using reference TRBV11-2 and TRBJ2-1, is EAGVAQSPRYKIIEKRQSVAFWCNPISGHATLYWYQQILGQGPKLLIQFQNNGVVDDSQLPKDRFSAERLKGVDSTLKIQPAKLEDSAVYLCASSGEGRKEQFFGPGTRLTVL.

The sample holds a few counts of this clonotype. A junction boundary mismatches the germline segment, possibly from a read error. The V gene is TRBV6-6, the J gene TRBJ2-4; D uncertain. The germline V gene has CDR1 MNHNY and CDR2 SVGAGI (reference sequence). There are 10 residues in the CDR3. As DNA, the CDR3 is TGTGCCAGCAGCAACGGACCCCTGTTCTTC. Translation gives CASSNGPLFF.

This clonotype was seen ten or more times. V is TRBV18 and J is TRBJ2-1, with 12 bases that match TRBD2. Trimming took 3 bases from V and 3 from J; bases not matched to a gene: 3. Germline V lookup: CDR1 KGHSH, CDR2 LQKENI. This CDR3 comprises 16 residues. The CDR3 bases are TGTGCCAGCTCACCTCAGACTAGCGGGAGCTACAATGAGCAGTTCTTC. This translates into CASSPQTSGSYNEQFF.

This clonotype was seen a handful of times. The chain recombines TRBV9 with TRBJ1-1, with a weak D call TRBD1 (5 bases). The ends were cut back, 0 bases at V and 6 bases at J, with 12 bases in the middle. The V gene's germline CDR1 is SGDLS and CDR2 YYNGEE. This CDR3 comprises 14 residues. CDR3 sequence (DNA): TGTGCCAGCAGCGTAGGCAGGGCCGGGGCTGAAGCTTTCTTT. It yields the protein CASSVGRAGAEAFF.

The chain combines TRBV27 with TRBJ2-7; no clear D. Trimming left V 2 bases short and J 1 base short, with 12 bases between. The V gene's germline CDR1 is MNHEY and CDR2 SMNVEV (reference sequence). This CDR3 has 15 amino acids. CDR3 protein: CASSLGASDSYEQYF. The CDR3 DNA reads as TGTGCCAGCAGTTTAGGAGCCAGCGATTCCTACGAGCAGTACTTC.